This T cell receptor (beta chain) appears in the sequencing data of a study of cytomegalovirus exposure and HLA in healthy donors. The PCR made use of 60 Vbeta and 13 Jbeta primers. Using immunoSEQ multiplex PCR, the repertoire was profiled, and TCRdb retains in-frame clones only, with some absent. The data show about 120,000 clones, nearly 80% seen once. For this clone: This sample also contains other DNA sequences that code for the same CDR3.

The source is a woman aged 25 to 39 in good health and CMV-seropositive. Material: PBMCs.

Here the CDR3 reads CASSPSSNRKSNEQFF. CDR3 DNA: TGTGCCAGCAGCCCATCCTCCAACAGGAAATCCAATGAGCAGTTCTTC. The chain has TRBV7-6 and TRBJ2-1; D may be TRBD1 (5 bases). Germline CDR1 reads SGHVS; CDR2 reads FNYEAQ. This CDR3 region has 16 residues. Trimming took 5 bases from V and 6 from J, leaving 20 bases between them.